This TCR beta chain was sequenced in a study of neurological immune-mediated disorders. Study results and caveats: Because no CDR3 amino acid sequences were shared across subjects by expanded clones, private repertoires were suggested in all groups.

Trimming cost V 2 bases and J 15 bases; bases outside gene matches: 10. In germline, CDR1 is MGHDK, CDR2 SYGVNS. The CDR3 covers 16 residues. TCRdb itself ran the 5' RACE reads through MiXCR, one entry per CDR3 protein. Of tens of thousands of distinct CDR3 sequences listed, roughly 3.8% are singletons. The unsorted libraries were prepared from 2 million PBMCs (stored at -80 C). The table lists this clonotype with many counts. Its antigen remains unidentified. The sample taken for sequencing was PBMCs. This receptor was obtained from a man in his 60s with multiple sclerosis. The chain is built from TRBV25-1 and TRBJ2-1; 16 bases map to TRBD2. Here the CDR3 DNA reads TGTGCCAGCAGTGAAAACACGGGACTAGCGGGAGGGCGGCGGTTCTTC. Translation gives CASSENTGLAGGRRFF.